This T cell receptor beta chain appears in the sequencing data of a study of response to subunit inactivated influenza vaccine. V gave up 2 bases and J gave up 7 bases, with 17 bases separating them. Germline lookup yields CDR1 SGHTA and CDR2 FQGNSA. This CDR3 comprises 16 residues. TCRdb re-called the RT-PCR reads through MiXCR, storing one row per CDR3 protein. The sample records a few hundred thousand distinct CDR3 sequences, more than 7% being singletons. Many counts were recorded for this clonotype. The sequencing used PBMCs from blood, collected roughly 24 months after vaccination. The origin of this receptor is a man aged 45-69 years who received an inactivated influenza vaccine. The chain carries TRBV7-2 and TRBJ2-2; D assignment may be TRBD1 or TRBD2 (6 bases each). CDR3 nucleotide sequence: TGTGCCAGCAGCTTAAGACAGGCGGGAAGACTCGGGGAGCTGTTTTTT. It encodes CASSLRQAGRLGELFF.